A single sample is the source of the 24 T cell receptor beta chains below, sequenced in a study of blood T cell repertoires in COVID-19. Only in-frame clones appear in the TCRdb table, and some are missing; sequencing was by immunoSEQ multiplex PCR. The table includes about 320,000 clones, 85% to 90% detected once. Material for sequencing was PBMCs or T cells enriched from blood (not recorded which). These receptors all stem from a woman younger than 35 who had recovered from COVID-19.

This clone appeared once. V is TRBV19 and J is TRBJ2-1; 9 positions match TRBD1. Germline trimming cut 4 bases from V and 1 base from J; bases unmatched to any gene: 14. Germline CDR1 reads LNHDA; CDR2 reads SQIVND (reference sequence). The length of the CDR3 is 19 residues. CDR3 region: CASSTQYTGTGFSYNEQFF. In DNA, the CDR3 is TGTGCCAGTAGTACCCAATACACCGGGACAGGGTTTTCCTACAATGAGCAGTTCTTC.

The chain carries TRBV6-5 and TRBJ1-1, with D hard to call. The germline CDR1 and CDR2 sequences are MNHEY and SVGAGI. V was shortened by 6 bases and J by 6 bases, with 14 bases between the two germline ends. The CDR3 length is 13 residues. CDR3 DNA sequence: TGTGCCAGCAGGTTTACATCAGGTCCTGAAGCTTTCTTT. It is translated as CASRFTSGPEAFF.

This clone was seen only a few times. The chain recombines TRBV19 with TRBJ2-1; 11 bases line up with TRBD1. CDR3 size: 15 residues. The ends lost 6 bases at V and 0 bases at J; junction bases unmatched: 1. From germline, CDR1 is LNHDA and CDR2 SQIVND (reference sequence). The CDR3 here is CASRGQGASYNEQFF. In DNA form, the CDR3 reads TGTGCCAGTAGAGGACAGGGGGCCTCCTACAATGAGCAGTTCTTC.

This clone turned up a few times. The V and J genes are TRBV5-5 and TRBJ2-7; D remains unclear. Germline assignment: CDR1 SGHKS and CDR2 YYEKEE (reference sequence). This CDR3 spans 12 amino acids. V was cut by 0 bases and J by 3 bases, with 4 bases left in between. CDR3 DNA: TGTGCCAGCAGCTTGGAATACTACGAGCAGTACTTC. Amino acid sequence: CASSLEYYEQYF.

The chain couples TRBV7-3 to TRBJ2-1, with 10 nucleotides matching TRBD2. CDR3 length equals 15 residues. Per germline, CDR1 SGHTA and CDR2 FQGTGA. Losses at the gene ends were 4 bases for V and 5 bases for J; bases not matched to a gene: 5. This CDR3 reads CASSSPSGGHNEQFF. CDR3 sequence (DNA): TGTGCCAGCAGCTCCCCTAGCGGGGGACACAATGAGCAGTTCTTC.

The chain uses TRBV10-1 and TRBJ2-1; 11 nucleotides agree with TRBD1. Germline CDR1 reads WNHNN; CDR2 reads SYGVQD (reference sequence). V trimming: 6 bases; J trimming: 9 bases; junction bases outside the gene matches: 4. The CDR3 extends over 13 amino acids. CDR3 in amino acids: CASRPGQGGEQFF. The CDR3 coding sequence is TGCGCCAGCAGGCCGGGACAGGGGGGTGAGCAGTTCTTC.

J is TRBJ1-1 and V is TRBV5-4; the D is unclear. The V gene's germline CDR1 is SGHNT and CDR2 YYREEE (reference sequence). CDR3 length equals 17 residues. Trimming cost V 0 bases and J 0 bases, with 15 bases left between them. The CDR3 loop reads CASSLGGVPLVNTEAFF. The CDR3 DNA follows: TGTGCCAGCAGCTTGGGGGGAGTCCCGCTCGTGAACACTGAAGCTTTCTTT.

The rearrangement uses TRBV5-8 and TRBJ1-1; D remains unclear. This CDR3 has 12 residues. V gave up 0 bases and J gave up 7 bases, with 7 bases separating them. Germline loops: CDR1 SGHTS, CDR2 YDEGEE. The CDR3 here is CASSLEGGEAFF. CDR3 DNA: TGTGCCAGCAGCTTGGAAGGCGGTGAAGCTTTCTTT.

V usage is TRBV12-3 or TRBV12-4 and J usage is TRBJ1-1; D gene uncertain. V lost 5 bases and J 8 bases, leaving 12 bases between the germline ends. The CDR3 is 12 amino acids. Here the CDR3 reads CASSLIRGEAFF. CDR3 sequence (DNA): TGTGCCAGCAGTCTCATCCGGGGAGAAGCTTTCTTT.

In DNA, the CDR3 is TGTGCCAGCAGCCAATGGGGACAGGGATACAATGAGCAGTTCTTC. Translating gives CASSQWGQGYNEQFF. The chain joins TRBV7-9 to TRBJ2-1; TRBD1 aligns across 9 bases. This CDR3 comprises 15 residues. Germline trimming cut 5 bases from V and 4 bases from J; bases unmatched to any gene: 6. Germline-derived CDR1 and CDR2 are SEHNR and FQNEAQ (reference sequence).

CDR3 DNA sequence: TGTGCCAGTAGTCCAGCCGCGGGTCATAGCAATCAGCCCCAGCATTTT. Its protein is CASSPAAGHSNQPQHF. V gene TRBV19 combines with J gene TRBJ1-5; no firm D call. Trimming removed 5 bases from V and 0 bases from J, with 14 bases in between. This CDR3 is 16 amino acids long. From germline, CDR1 is LNHDA and CDR2 SQIVND (reference sequence).

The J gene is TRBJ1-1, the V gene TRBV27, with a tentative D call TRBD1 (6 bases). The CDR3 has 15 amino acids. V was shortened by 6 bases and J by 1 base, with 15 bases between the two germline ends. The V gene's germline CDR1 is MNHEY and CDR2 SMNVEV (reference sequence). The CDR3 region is CASSEQGPGNTEAFF. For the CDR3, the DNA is TGTGCCAGCAGCGAGCAGGGGCCCGGGAACACTGAAGCTTTCTTT.

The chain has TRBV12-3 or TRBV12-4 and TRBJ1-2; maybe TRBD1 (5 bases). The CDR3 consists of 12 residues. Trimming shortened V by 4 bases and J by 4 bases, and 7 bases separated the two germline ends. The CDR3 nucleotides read TGTGCCAGCAGTTCGACAGCCTATGGCTACACCTTC. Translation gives CASSSTAYGYTF.

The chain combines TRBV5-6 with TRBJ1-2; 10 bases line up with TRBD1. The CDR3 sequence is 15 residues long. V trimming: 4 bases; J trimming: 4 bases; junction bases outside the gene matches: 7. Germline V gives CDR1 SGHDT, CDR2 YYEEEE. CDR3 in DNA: TGTGCCAGCAGCACTGCGACAGGGGGCCTCTATGGCTACACCTTC. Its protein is CASSTATGGLYGYTF.

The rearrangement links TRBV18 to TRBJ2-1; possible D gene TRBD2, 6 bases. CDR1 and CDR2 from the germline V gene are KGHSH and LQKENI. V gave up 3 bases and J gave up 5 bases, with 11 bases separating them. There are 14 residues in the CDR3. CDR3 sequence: CASSPTRGNNEQFF. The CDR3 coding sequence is TGTGCCAGCTCACCGACTAGGGGAAACAATGAGCAGTTCTTC.

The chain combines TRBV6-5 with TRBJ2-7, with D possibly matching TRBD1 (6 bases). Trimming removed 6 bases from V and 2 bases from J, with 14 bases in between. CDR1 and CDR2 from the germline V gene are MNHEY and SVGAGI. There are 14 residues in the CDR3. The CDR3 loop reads CASSDRGGTYEQYF. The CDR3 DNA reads TGTGCCAGCAGCGATCGAGGGGGAACCTACGAGCAGTACTTC.

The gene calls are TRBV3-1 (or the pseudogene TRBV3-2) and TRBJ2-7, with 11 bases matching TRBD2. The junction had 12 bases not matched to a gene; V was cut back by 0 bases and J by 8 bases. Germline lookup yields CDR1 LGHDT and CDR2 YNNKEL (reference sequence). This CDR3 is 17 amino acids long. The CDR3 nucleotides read TGTGCCAGCAGCCAAGATCCCCCGGGACTAGCGGACAACCAGCAGTACTTC. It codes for CASSQDPPGLADNQQYF.

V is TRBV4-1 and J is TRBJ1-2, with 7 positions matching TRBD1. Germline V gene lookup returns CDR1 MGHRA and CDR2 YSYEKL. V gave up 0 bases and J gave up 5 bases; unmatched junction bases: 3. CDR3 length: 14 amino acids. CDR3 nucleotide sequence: TGCGCCAGCAGCCAAGAGGGACAGTCATATGGCTACACCTTC. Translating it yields CASSQEGQSYGYTF.

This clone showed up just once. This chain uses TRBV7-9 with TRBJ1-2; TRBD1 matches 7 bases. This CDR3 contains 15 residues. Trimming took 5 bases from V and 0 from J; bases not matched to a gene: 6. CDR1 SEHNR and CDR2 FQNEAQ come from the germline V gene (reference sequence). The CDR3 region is CASSGTATSNYGYTF. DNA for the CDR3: TGTGCCAGCAGCGGGACAGCTACTTCTAACTATGGCTACACCTTC.

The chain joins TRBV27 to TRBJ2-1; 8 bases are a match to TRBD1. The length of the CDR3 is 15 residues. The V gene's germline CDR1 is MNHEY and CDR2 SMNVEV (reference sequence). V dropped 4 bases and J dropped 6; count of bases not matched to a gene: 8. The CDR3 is CASSSDRAQGNEQFF. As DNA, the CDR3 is TGTGCCAGCAGTTCGGACAGGGCACAGGGCAATGAGCAGTTCTTC.

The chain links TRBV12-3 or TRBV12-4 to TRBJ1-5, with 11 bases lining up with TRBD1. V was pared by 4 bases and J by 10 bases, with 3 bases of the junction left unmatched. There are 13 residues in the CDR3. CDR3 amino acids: CASSYGQGAPQHF. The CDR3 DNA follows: TGTGCCAGCAGTTACGGACAGGGGGCCCCCCAGCATTTT.

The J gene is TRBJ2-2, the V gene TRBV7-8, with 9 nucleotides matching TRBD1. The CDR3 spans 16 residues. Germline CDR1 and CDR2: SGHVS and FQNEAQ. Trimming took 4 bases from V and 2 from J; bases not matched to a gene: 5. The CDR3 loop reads CASSSRDRVNTGELFF. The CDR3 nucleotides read TGTGCCAGCAGCTCGCGGGACAGGGTCAACACCGGGGAGCTGTTTTTT.

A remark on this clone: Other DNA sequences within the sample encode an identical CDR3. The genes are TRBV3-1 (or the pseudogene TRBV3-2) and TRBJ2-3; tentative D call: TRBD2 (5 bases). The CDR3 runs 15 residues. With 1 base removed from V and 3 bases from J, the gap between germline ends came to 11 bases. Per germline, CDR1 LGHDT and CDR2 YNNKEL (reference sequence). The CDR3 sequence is CASSQVSTTTDTQYF. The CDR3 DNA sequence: TGTGCCAGCAGCCAAGTGTCGACTACTACAGATACGCAGTATTTT.

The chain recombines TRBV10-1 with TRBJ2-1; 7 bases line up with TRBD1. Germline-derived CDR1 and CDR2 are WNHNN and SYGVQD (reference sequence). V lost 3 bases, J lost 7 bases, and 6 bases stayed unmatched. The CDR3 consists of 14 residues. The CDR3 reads CASSDGTARNEQFF. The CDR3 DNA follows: TGCGCCAGCAGTGATGGGACAGCGAGGAATGAGCAGTTCTTC.